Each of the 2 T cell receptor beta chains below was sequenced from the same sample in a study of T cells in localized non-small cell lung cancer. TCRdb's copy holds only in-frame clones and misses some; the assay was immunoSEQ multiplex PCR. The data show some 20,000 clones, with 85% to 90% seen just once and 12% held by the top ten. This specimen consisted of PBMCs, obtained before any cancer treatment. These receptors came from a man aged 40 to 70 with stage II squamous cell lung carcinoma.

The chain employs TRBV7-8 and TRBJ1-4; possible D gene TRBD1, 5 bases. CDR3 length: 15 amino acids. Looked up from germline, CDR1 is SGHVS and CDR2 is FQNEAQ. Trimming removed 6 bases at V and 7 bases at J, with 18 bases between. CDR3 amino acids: CASSLRGREGEKLFF. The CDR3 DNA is TGTGCCAGCAGTCTAAGGGGCAGGGAAGGTGAAAAACTGTTTTTT.

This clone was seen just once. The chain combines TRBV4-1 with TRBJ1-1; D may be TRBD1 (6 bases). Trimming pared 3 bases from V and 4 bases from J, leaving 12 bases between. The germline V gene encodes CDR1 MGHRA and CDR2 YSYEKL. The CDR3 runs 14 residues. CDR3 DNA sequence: TGCGCCAGCAGCCAGTACACAGGGCCCACTGAAGCTTTCTTT. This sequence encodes CASSQYTGPTEAFF.